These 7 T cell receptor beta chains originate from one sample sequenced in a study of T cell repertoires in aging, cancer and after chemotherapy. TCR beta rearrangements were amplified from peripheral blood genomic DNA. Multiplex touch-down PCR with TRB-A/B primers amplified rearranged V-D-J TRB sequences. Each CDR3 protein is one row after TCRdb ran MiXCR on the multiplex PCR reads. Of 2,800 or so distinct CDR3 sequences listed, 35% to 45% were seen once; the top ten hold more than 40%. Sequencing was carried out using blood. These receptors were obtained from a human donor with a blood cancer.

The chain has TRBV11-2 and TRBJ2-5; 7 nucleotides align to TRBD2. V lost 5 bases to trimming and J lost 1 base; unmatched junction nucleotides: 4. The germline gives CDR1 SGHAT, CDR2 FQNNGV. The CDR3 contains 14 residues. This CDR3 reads CASSPTSRQETQYF. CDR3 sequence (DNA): TGTGCCAGCAGCCCGACTAGCCGCCAAGAGACCCAGTACTTC. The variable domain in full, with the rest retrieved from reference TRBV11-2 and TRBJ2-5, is EAGVAQSPRYKIIEKRQSVAFWCNPISGHATLYWYQQILGQGPKLLIQFQNNGVVDDSQLPKDRFSAERLKGVDSTLKIQPAKLEDSAVYLCASSPTSRQETQYFGPGTRLLVL.

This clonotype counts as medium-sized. The CDR3 DNA sequence: TGCAGCGGCGCAGGTTGGGGGTACACTGAAGCTTTCTTT. The encoded protein is CSGAGWGYTEAFF. The chain links TRBV29-1 to TRBJ1-1, with D perhaps matching TRBD1 (5 bases). This CDR3 is 13 amino acids long. V lost 7 bases, J lost 3 bases, and 15 bases lay in between. The germline gives CDR1 SQVTM, CDR2 ANQGSEA. Full variable domain (outside the CDR3, taken from reference TRBV29-1 and TRBJ1-1): SAVISQKPSRDICQRGTSLTIQCQVDSQVTMMFWYRQQPGQSLTLIATANQGSEATYESGFVIDKFPISRPNLTFSTLTVSNMSPEDSSIYLCSGAGWGYTEAFFGQGTRLTVV.

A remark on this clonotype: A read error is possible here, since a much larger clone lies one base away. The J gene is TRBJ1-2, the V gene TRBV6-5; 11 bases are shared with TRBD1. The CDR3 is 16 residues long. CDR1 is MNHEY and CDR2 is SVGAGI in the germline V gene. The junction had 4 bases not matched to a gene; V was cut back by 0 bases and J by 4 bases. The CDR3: CASSYSGTGGGYGYTF. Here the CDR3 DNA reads TGTGCCAGCAGTTACTCAGGGACAGGGGGAGGCTATGGCTACACCTTC.

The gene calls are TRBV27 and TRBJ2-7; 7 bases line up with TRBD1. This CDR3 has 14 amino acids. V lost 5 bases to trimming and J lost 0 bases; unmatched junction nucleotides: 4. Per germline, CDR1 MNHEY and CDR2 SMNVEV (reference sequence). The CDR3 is CASSEQGDSYEQYF. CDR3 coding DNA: TGTGCCAGCAGTGAGCAGGGGGACTCCTACGAGCAGTACTTC.

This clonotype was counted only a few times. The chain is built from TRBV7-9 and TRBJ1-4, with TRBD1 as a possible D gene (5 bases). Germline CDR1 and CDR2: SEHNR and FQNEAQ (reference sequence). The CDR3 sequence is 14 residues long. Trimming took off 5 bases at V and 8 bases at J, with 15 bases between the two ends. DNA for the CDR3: TGTGCCAGCAGCCCCCGACAGAACGGGGAAAAACTGTTTTTT. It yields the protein CASSPRQNGEKLFF.

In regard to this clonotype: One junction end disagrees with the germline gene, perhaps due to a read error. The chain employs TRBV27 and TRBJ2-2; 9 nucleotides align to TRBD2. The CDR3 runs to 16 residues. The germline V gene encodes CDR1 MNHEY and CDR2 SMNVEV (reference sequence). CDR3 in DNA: TGTGCCAGCAGGGCTCTGAGCGGGAGGAACACCAGGGAGCTGTTTTTT. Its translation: CASRALSGRNTRELFF.

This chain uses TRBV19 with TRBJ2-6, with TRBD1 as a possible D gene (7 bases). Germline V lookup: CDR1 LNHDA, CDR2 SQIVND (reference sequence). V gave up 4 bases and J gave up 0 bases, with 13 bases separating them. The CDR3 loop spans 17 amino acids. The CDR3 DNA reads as TGTGCCAGTAGTAGGGGGGACAGACGCTCTGGGGCCAACGTCCTGACTTTC. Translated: CASSRGDRRSGANVLTF. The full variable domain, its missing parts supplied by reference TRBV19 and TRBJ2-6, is DGGITQSPKYLFRKEGQNVTLSCEQNLNHDAMYWYRQDPGQGLRLIYYSQIVNDFQKGDIAEGYSVSREKKESFPLTVTSAQKNPTAFYLCASSRGDRRSGANVLTFGAGSRLTVL.